This note documents a single T cell receptor (beta chain) sequence. Its specificity is unknown. This sample is drawn from a study of identifying expanded T cells in peripheral blood. Points from the study as a whole: Across healthy donors, higher total template counts meant significantly greater roughly two-week count variance. Differentially abundant clones: approximately 1.3 between replicates, about 17 at around 14 days, 18 to 20 at four.

TCRdb's table, derived via immunoSEQ multiplex PCR, lists solely in-frame clones and lacks some. The sample includes about 110,000 clones, less than 90% of them seen just once. CDR1 is SGHAT, CDR2 FQNNGV, per germline. Trimming stripped 1 base from V and 4 bases from J, with 4 bases between. This CDR3 contains 13 residues. The TCR comes from a person aged 18 to 70 in good health. The V gene is TRBV11-2, the J gene TRBJ1-4; D not certain. The sequenced sample was blood. The CDR3 nucleotides are TGTGCCAGCAGCTTAGGGATTAATGAAAAACTGTTTTTT. This encodes CASSLGINEKLFF.